This T cell receptor (beta chain) was identified in a study of T cells after yellow fever vaccination. Findings of the study overall: Highly abundant clonotypes carried over from the bulk population could end up in FACS-sorted repertoires as contaminants. A large majority of primary-vaccination clones showed up again after the booster (roughly 96% CD4, roughly 88% CD8).

The table lists this clonotype with a few counts. Its cognate antigen is unknown. CDR3 length: 14 amino acids. The V gene lost 6 bases and the J gene lost 3 bases, with 15 bases spanning the gap. Germline V gene lookup returns CDR1 SNHLY and CDR2 FYNNEI. TCRdb passed the 5' RACE reads through MiXCR, listing each CDR3 protein once. The sample holds approximately 150,000 distinct CDR3 sequences; 7% to 10% are singletons and the top ten take around 40%. The material sequenced was CD8+ T cells sorted from PBMCs, taken 45 days after the yellow fever booster vaccination. The V call is TRBV2, the J call TRBJ2-7; tentatively, D is TRBD1 (6 bases). This sequence was found in a man aged 18 to 29 who received the YFV17D yellow fever vaccine. CDR3 loop: CASRVVDRNYEQYF. CDR3 nucleotide sequence: TGTGCCAGCAGAGTCGTGGACAGAAACTACGAGCAGTACTTC.